This T cell receptor beta chain was documented in a study of long-term antiretroviral therapy in people with HIV. Study details: A decade or so separates the oldest specimens from the later 2015 immediate-ART recommendation. Study findings and constraints: Missing from the dataset were any data on ART adherence, viral resistance or therapy changes. Patients on ART gained diversity, which nonetheless stayed below transplant donor controls.

With survey level as its setting, the immunoSEQ assay was v3.0. Assay used: immunoSEQ multiplex PCR; TCRdb lists only in-frame clones, some missing. The table shows 25,000 to 30,000 clones, with approximately 90% occurring only once. With regard to this clone: Its antigen is currently unknown.

No donor had fewer than one pre-ART PBMC sample or fewer than two post-ART PBMC samples. The CDR3 has 16 amino acids. This material consisted of unsorted PBMCs, taken 1.8 years after starting antiretroviral therapy. This rearrangement joins TRBV1 to TRBJ2-7; TRBD2, the table's D call, was not compared with the DNA. TRBV1 is listed as a pseudogene. The TCR was taken from a woman under 30 with HIV. DNA for the CDR3: TGCACCAGCAGCTTATCGACTAGCGGAGGGCCCTACGAGCAGTACTTC. As protein: CTSSLSTSGGPYEQYF.